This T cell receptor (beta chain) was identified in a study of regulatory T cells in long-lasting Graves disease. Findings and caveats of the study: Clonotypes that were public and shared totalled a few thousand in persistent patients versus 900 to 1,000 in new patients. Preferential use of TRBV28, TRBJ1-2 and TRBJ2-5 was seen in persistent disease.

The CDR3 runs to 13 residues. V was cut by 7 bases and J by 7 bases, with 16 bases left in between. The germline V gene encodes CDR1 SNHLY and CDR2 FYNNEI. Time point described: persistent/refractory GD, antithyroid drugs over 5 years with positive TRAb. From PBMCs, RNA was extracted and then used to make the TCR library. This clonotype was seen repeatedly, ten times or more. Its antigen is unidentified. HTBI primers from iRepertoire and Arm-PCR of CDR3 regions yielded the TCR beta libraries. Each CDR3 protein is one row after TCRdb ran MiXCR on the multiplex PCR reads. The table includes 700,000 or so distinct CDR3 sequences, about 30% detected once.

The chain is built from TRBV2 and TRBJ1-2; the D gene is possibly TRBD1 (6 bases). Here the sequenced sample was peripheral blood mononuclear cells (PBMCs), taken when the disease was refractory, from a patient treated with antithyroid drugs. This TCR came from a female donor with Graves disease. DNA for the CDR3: TGTGCCAGCAATCAGGGGTCATTAGGTGGCTACACCTTC. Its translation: CASNQGSLGGYTF. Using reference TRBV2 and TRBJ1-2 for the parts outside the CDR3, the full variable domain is EPEVTQTPSHQVTQMGQEVILRCVPISNHLYFYWYRQILGQKVEFLVSFYNNEISEKSEIFDDQFSVERPDGSNFTLKIRSTKLEDSAMYFCASNQGSLGGYTFGSGTRLTVV.